The 27 T cell receptor beta chains reported below all come from one sample, sequenced in a study of T cell repertoires in cytomegalovirus infection. Their antigens are not known. From the reads, TCRdb called clonotypes with MiXCR, one entry per CDR3 protein. The sample carries roughly 110,000 distinct CDR3 sequences, over 9.5% recorded once. Sequencing was done on a sample of PBMCs, sequenced either directly or after in vitro stimulation (not recorded which). The origin of the receptors is a human donor in good health (CMV status not recorded). Some clones in this sample may be carry-over from other donors' samples.

A few counts support this clonotype. The chain has TRBV3-1 and TRBJ2-5, with no clear D. CDR1 LGHDT and CDR2 YNNKEL come from the germline V gene (reference sequence). Between the trimmed V and J ends, which lost 3 bases and 7 bases, there was a span of 12 bases. This CDR3 is 13 amino acids long. CDR3 region: CASSHRALGTQYF. CDR3 nucleotides: TGTGCCAGCAGCCATCGGGCGCTGGGGACCCAGTACTTC.

This clonotype occurred many times. The CDR3 protein is CASSWDSGTGSSYNSPLHF. The DNA for the CDR3 is TGTGCCAGCAGCTGGGATTCCGGGACTGGGAGCTCCTATAATTCACCCCTCCACTTT. This chain uses TRBV7-2 with TRBJ1-6; D might be TRBD1 (5 bases). CDR1 is SGHTA and CDR2 is FQGNSA in the germline V gene. The CDR3 is 19 residues long. Trimming cost V 4 bases and J 0 bases, with 19 bases left between them.

This clonotype was detected many times. V gene TRBV7-2 combines with J gene TRBJ1-5; tentatively, D is TRBD1 (6 bases). V was trimmed by 3 bases and J by 5 bases, leaving 11 bases between them. Germline CDR1 and CDR2: SGHTA and FQGNSA. CDR3 length equals 14 residues. The CDR3 sequence is CASSFQQGDQPQHF. The CDR3 coding sequence is TGTGCCAGCAGCTTTCAACAGGGAGATCAGCCCCAGCATTTT. Combining the CDR3 with reference TRBV7-2 and TRBJ1-5 gives the whole variable domain GAGVSQSPSNKVTEKGKDVELRCDPISGHTALYWYRQSLGQGLEFLIYFQGNSAPDKSGLPSDRFSAERTGGSVSTLTIQRTQQEDSAVYLCASSFQQGDQPQHFGDGTRLSIL.

In this sample, this clonotype turned up many times. V is TRBV28 and J is TRBJ2-6; 9 nucleotides align to TRBD1. The germline V gene has CDR1 MDHEN and CDR2 SYDVKM. Trimming at V came to 6 bases and at J to 2 bases, leaving 11 bases not matched to a gene. The CDR3 extends over 18 amino acids. CDR3 protein: CASRSGDRALPGANVLTF. DNA for the CDR3: TGTGCCAGCAGGTCAGGGGACAGGGCCCTTCCTGGGGCCAACGTCCTGACTTTC.

This clonotype was seen a handful of times. The V call is TRBV5-6, the J call TRBJ2-7; perhaps D is TRBD1 or TRBD2 (7 bases each). This CDR3 is 13 amino acids long. V lost 2 bases, J lost 7 bases, and 13 bases lay in between. Looked up from germline, CDR1 is SGHDT and CDR2 is YYEEEE. CDR3 DNA sequence: TGTGCCAGCAGCTTTGGGACAGCGGGGGAGCAGTACGTC. Amino acids: CASSFGTAGEQYV.

V gene TRBV19 combines with J gene TRBJ2-7; D call uncertain. CDR3 length equals 12 residues. V was shortened by 8 bases and J by 5 bases, with 13 bases between the two germline ends. The V gene's germline CDR1 is LNHDA and CDR2 SQIVND (reference sequence). The CDR3 DNA reads TGTGCCAGTCCGGCGTTGGTCCACGAGCAGTACGTC. The encoded protein is CASPALVHEQYV.

At least ten counts were recorded for this clonotype. The chain employs TRBV10-1 and TRBJ1-2; D gene uncertain. V lost 4 bases and J lost 0, with 30 bases in between. The germline gives CDR1 WNHNN, CDR2 SYGVQD (reference sequence). The CDR3 has 21 amino acids. CDR3 sequence reads: CASSVSALNADRLIANYGYTF. Here the CDR3 DNA reads TGCGCCAGCAGTGTCTCAGCCCTGAATGCTGACCGATTGATTGCTAACTATGGCTACACCTTC.

This clonotype was recorded many times. CDR3 loop: CASSTGLVTDTQYF. CDR3 DNA sequence: TGTGCCAGCAGTACGGGACTAGTAACAGATACGCAGTATTTT. The gene calls are TRBV12-3 or TRBV12-4 and TRBJ2-3, with 8 nucleotides matching TRBD2. The CDR3 totals 14 residues. After removal of 5 bases from V and 3 bases from J, the junction contained 4 bases not matched to a gene.

This clonotype showed up many times. V gene TRBV19 combines with J gene TRBJ2-2, with D tentatively TRBD1 or TRBD2 (5 bases each). The V end was cut by 6 bases, the J end by 7 bases, with 15 bases between. From germline, CDR1 is LNHDA and CDR2 SQIVND (reference sequence). This CDR3 comprises 14 residues. The CDR3 DNA reads as TGTGCCAGTAGGGCGTCGCTGGGGGTCGGGGAGCTGTTTTTT. It encodes CASRASLGVGELFF.

This CDR3 is CASRVDGDSPLHF. In DNA form, the CDR3 reads TGTGCCAGCAGGGTTGACGGGGATTCACCCCTCCACTTT. This chain links TRBV6-6 with TRBJ1-6; the D is unclear. The CDR3 has 13 amino acids. CDR1 is MNHNY, CDR2 SVGAGI, per germline (reference sequence). The V end was cut by 6 bases, the J end by 8 bases, with 11 bases between.

J is TRBJ2-7 and V is TRBV7-9, with TRBD1 matching over 8 bases. CDR1 and CDR2 (germline): SEHNR, FQNEAQ (reference sequence). The J segment lost 1 base and the V segment lost 4 bases, leaving 6 bases of the junction unmatched. The CDR3 extends over 15 amino acids. CDR3 region: CASSSGTGPSYEQYF. The CDR3 region has the DNA TGTGCCAGCAGCTCCGGGACAGGCCCTTCCTACGAGCAGTACTTC.

This clonotype was seen a handful of times. The J gene is TRBJ1-5, the V gene TRBV4-1, with 10 bases aligning to TRBD1. Trimming cost V 7 bases and J 4 bases; bases outside gene matches: 13. The CDR3 consists of 17 residues. CDR1 and CDR2 from the germline V gene are MGHRA and YSYEKL. CDR3 in amino acids: CASTRQGAGIGNQPQHF. In DNA, the CDR3 is TGCGCCAGCACGAGACAGGGGGCGGGTATAGGTAATCAGCCCCAGCATTTT.

In its sample, this clonotype was seen many times. This rearrangement joins TRBV7-6 to TRBJ2-1; 7 bases line up with TRBD2. CDR1 SGHVS and CDR2 FNYEAQ come from the germline V gene. The ends lost 0 bases at V and 2 bases at J; junction bases unmatched: 10. The CDR3 contains 18 residues. This CDR3 reads CASSLARAAGAPYNEQFF. CDR3 nucleotides: TGTGCCAGCAGCTTAGCTAGGGCGGCGGGAGCTCCCTACAATGAGCAGTTCTTC. Full variable domain (remainder filled in from reference TRBV7-6 and TRBJ2-1): GAGVSQSPRYKVTKRGQDVALRCDPISGHVSLYWYRQALGQGPEFLTYFNYEAQQDKSGLPNDRFSAERPEGSISTLTIQRTEQRDSAMYRCASSLARAAGAPYNEQFFGPGTRLTVL.

This clonotype was observed at least ten times. The chain joins TRBV5-4 to TRBJ2-3; 8 positions match TRBD2. V dropped 4 bases and J dropped 0; count of bases not matched to a gene: 10. The CDR3 extends over 17 amino acids. Germline-derived CDR1 and CDR2 are SGHNT and YYREEE (reference sequence). The CDR3: CASSLNPGLESTDTQYF. In DNA, the CDR3 is TGTGCCAGCAGCCTTAACCCGGGACTAGAGAGCACAGATACGCAGTATTTT.

This clonotype showed up just a few times. The CDR3 DNA reads TGTGCCAGTATCCGACAGGGAATGAATAATGAGCAGTTCTTC. Amino acids: CASIRQGMNNEQFF. This chain uses TRBV6-2 or TRBV6-3 with TRBJ2-1; 7 nucleotides agree with TRBD1. J was trimmed by 7 bases and V by 9 bases; bases with no gene match: 12. There are 14 residues in the CDR3. CDR1 and CDR2 from the germline V gene are MNHEY and SVGEGT.

The chain carries TRBV6-5 and TRBJ2-1; no clear D. Per germline, CDR1 MNHEY and CDR2 SVGAGI. V was shortened by 5 bases and J by 2 bases, with 13 bases between the two germline ends. This CDR3 has 15 residues. In DNA, the CDR3 is TGTGCCAGCAGTAGCAGTAGGTCCACCTACAATGAGCAGTTCTTC. It is translated as CASSSSRSTYNEQFF.

The chain employs TRBV10-3 and TRBJ2-7; no clear D gene. CDR3 length: 12 amino acids. Trimming removed 6 bases at V and 3 bases at J, with 9 bases between. Germline CDR1 and CDR2: ENHRY and SYGVKD. CDR3 nucleotide sequence: TGTGCCATCAGCTCTACTGACTACGAGCAGTACTTC. Translating it yields CAISSTDYEQYF.

This clonotype was observed a few times. The chain is built from TRBV11-2 and TRBJ2-5; D unclear. Trimming took off 7 bases at V and 0 bases at J, with 9 bases between the two ends. The CDR3 consists of 13 residues. Germline V gene data show CDR1 as SGHAT and CDR2 as FQNNGV. This chain's CDR3 is CASISEYQETQYF. CDR3 DNA: TGTGCCAGCATCAGCGAGTACCAAGAGACCCAGTACTTC.

The rearrangement joins TRBV20-1 to TRBJ2-1; possible D gene TRBD1, 5 bases. V shed 2 bases and J shed 10 bases, with 9 bases lying between them. From germline, CDR1 is DFQATT and CDR2 SNEGSKA (reference sequence). This CDR3 region has 11 residues. The DNA of the CDR3 is TGCAGTGCTAGAAGGGGCCCAGAGCAGTTCTTC. Its translation: CSARRGPEQFF.

In its sample, this clonotype was seen many times. The chain carries TRBV7-2 and TRBJ2-7; D is ambiguous. Between the trimmed V and J ends, which lost 2 bases and 2 bases, there was a span of 13 bases. This CDR3 comprises 15 residues. Germline CDR1 and CDR2: SGHTA and FQGNSA. CDR3 sequence: CASSLQTSSTYEQYV. DNA for the CDR3: TGTGCCAGCAGCTTACAAACGAGTAGTACCTACGAGCAGTACGTC.

This clonotype was seen only a few times. The chain carries TRBV12-3 or TRBV12-4 and TRBJ1-1; perhaps TRBD1 as D (6 bases). V was pared by 3 bases and J by 6 bases, with 11 bases between. This CDR3 is 13 amino acids long. CDR3 residues: CASSLIQGPEAFF. The CDR3 region has the DNA TGTGCCAGCAGTTTGATACAGGGCCCTGAAGCTTTCTTT.

This clonotype has ten or more counts. The gene calls are TRBV19 and TRBJ1-5; TRBD1 might be the D (6 bases). V lost 0 bases, J lost 3 bases, and 18 bases lay in between. Germline V lookup: CDR1 LNHDA, CDR2 SQIVND (reference sequence). The CDR3 has 18 amino acids. In nucleotides, the CDR3 is TGTGCCAGTAGTATAGATCGGTATAAGACAGGCCTCAATCAGCCCCAGCATTTT. The encoded protein is CASSIDRYKTGLNQPQHF.

This clonotype was observed many times. The chain recombines TRBV7-6 with TRBJ1-5; tentative D call: TRBD1 (6 bases). The germline gives CDR1 SGHVS, CDR2 FNYEAQ. This CDR3 contains 14 residues. V dropped 5 bases and J dropped 4 bases, with 12 bases sitting between them. The CDR3 loop reads CASSMSQGNQPQHF. The CDR3 DNA follows: TGTGCCAGCAGCATGTCACAGGGAAATCAGCCCCAGCATTTT. The full variable domain, rest sourced from reference TRBV7-6 and TRBJ1-5, is GAGVSQSPRYKVTKRGQDVALRCDPISGHVSLYWYRQALGQGPEFLTYFNYEAQQDKSGLPNDRFSAERPEGSISTLTIQRTEQRDSAMYRCASSMSQGNQPQHFGDGTRLSIL.

This clonotype occurred a few times. The chain uses TRBV20-1 and TRBJ2-3; D perhaps matches TRBD2 (6 bases). The CDR3 length is 15 residues. V was trimmed by 3 bases and J by 7 bases, leaving 20 bases between them. Germline loops: CDR1 DFQATT, CDR2 SNEGSKA (reference sequence). CDR3 protein: CSARVTSRSTYTQYF. CDR3 bases: TGCAGTGCTAGGGTGACTAGTCGCTCTACTTATACGCAGTATTTT.

The rearrangement joins TRBV7-3 to TRBJ2-2; TRBD1 agrees at 7 bases. The CDR3 is made up of 15 amino acids. Germline CDR1 and CDR2: SGHTA and FQGTGA. The V and J ends lost 4 bases and 6 bases, in that order; junction bases with no gene match: 8. CDR3 sequence: CASSSQTGSPGELFF. The CDR3 coding sequence is TGTGCCAGCAGCTCCCAGACAGGGAGCCCCGGGGAGCTGTTTTTT.

V and J are TRBV6-2 or TRBV6-3 and TRBJ2-7; D remains ambiguous. Trimming pared 5 bases from V and 0 bases from J, leaving 8 bases between. CDR3 length: 13 residues. Germline V gene lookup returns CDR1 MNHEY and CDR2 SVGEGT. The CDR3 nucleotides read TGTGCCAGCAGTATTTGGAGCTCCTACGAGCAGTACGTC. Translating it yields CASSIWSSYEQYV.

This clonotype was counted ten times or more. The chain uses TRBV12-3 or TRBV12-4 and TRBJ1-1; D gene uncertain. The CDR3 is 13 residues long. V lost 2 bases and J lost 5, with 9 bases in between. Written as DNA, the CDR3 is TGTGCCAGCAGTTTAAAAGTGGAGACTGAAGCTTTCTTT. Its protein product is CASSLKVETEAFF.